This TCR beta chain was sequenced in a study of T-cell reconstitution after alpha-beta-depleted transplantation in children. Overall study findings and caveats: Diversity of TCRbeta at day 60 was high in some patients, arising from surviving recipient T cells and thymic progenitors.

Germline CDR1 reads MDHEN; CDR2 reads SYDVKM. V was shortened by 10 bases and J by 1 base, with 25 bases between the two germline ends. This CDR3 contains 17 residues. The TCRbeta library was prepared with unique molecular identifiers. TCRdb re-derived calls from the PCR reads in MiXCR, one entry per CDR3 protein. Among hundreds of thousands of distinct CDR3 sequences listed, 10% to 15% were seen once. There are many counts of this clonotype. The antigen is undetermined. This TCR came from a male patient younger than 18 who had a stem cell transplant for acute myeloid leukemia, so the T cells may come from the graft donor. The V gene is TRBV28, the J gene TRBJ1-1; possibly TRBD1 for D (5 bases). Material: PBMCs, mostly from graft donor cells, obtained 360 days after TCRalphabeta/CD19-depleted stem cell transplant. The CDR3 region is CATESGGIIGRNTEAFF. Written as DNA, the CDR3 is TGTGCCACCGAGAGCGGGGGGATAATAGGTCGGAACACTGAAGCTTTCTTT.